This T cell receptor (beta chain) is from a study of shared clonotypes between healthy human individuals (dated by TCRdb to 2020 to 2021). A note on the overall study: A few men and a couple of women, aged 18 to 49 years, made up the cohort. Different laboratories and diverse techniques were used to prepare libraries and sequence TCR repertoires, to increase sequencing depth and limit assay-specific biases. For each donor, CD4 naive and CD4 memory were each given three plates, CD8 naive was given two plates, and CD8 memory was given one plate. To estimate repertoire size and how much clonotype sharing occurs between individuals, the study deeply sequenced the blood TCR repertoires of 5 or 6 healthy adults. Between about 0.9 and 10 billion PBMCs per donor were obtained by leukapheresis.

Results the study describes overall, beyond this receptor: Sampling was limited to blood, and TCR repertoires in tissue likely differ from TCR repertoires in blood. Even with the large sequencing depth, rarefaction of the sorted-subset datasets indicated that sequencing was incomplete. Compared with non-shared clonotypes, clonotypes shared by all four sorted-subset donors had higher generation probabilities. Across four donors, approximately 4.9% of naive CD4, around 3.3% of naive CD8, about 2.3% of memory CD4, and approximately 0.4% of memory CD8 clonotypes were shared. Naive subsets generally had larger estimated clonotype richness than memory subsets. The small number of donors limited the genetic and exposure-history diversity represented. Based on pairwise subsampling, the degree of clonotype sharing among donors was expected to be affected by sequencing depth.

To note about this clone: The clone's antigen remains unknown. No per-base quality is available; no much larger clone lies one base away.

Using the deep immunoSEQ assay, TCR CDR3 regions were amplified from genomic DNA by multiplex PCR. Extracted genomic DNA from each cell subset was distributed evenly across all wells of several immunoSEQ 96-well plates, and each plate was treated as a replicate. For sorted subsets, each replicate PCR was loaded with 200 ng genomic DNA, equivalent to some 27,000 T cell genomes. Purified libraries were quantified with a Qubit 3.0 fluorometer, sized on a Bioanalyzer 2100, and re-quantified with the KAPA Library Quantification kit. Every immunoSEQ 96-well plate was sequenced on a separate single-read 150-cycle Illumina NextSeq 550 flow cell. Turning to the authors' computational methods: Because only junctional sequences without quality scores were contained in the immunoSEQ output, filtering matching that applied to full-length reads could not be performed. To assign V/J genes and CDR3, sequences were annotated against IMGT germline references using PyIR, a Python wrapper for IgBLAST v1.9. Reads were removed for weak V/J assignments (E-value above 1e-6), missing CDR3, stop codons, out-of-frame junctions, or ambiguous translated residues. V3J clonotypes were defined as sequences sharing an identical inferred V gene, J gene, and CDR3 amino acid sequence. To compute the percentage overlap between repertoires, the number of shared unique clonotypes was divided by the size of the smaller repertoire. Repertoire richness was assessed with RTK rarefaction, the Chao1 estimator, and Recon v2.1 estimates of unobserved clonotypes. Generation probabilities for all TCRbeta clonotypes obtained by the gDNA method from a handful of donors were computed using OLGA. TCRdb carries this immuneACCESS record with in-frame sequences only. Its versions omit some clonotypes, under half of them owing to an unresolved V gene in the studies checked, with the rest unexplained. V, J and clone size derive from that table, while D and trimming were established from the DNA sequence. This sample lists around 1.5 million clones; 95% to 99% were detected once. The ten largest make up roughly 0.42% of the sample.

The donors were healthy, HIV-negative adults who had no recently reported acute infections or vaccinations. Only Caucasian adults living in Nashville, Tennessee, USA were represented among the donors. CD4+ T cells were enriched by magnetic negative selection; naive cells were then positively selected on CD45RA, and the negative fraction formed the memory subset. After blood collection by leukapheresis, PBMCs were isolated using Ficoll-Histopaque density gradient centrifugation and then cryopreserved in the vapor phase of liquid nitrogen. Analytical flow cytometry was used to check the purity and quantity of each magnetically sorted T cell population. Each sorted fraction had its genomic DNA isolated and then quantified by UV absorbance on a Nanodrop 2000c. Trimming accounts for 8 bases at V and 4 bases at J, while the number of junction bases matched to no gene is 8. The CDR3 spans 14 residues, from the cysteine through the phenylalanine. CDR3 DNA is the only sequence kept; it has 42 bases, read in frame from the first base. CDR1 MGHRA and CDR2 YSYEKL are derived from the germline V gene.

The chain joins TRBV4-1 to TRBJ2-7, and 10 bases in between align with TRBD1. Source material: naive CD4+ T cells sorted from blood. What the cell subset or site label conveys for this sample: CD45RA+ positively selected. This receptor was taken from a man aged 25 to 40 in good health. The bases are TGCGCCAGCGGGTTGGGACAGGGGTCTTACGAGCAGTACTTC. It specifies CASGLGQGSYEQYF.